This T cell receptor (beta chain) was profiled in a study of T cells after yellow fever vaccination. This clonotype was recorded many times. V lost 4 bases and J lost 6, with 9 bases in between. This CDR3 has 13 amino acids. Germline CDR1 and CDR2: SGHVS and FQNEAQ. A single record per CDR3 protein comes from TCRdb applying MiXCR to the 5' RACE reads. This sample has hundreds of thousands of distinct CDR3 sequences, with approximately 3.9% found just once. The receptor comes from a young man who received the YFV17D yellow fever vaccine. The J gene is TRBJ2-2, the V gene TRBV7-8; D is perhaps TRBD2 (6 bases). Sample: PBMCs, taken on the day of the yellow fever booster vaccination. In DNA, the CDR3 is TGTGCCAGCAGCTCGGGGGTGGCCGGGGAGCTGTTTTTT. Protein sequence: CASSSGVAGELFF.